One and the same sample provided the 25 T cell receptor beta chains below, sequenced in a study of T-cell reconstitution after alpha-beta-depleted transplantation in children. Unique molecular identifiers were used to barcode this TCRbeta library. TCRdb processed the PCR reads anew with MiXCR; each CDR3 protein has one entry. In the table there are 500,000 to 750,000 distinct CDR3 sequences, approximately 13% of which are singletons. Sequenced material: PBMCs, mostly from graft donor cells, taken 360 days after TCRalphabeta/CD19-depleted stem cell transplant. Receptors were obtained from a male patient younger than 18 who had a stem cell transplant for acute myeloid leukemia, so the T cells may come from the graft donor.

A few counts support this clonotype. CDR3 coding DNA: TGTGCCAGTAGGGACATAGGGCCCCATGAGCAGTTCTTC. This codes for CASRDIGPHEQFF. The V call is TRBV19, the J call TRBJ2-1, with D maybe TRBD1 (5 bases). V lost 6 bases to trimming and J lost 8 bases, with 14 bases between them. CDR1 is LNHDA and CDR2 is SQIVND in the germline V gene (reference sequence). This CDR3 is 13 amino acids long.

In its sample, this clonotype was seen many times. The chain joins TRBV19 to TRBJ2-5, with D tentatively TRBD1 or TRBD2 (5 bases each). Germline-derived CDR1 and CDR2 are LNHDA and SQIVND (reference sequence). Trimming took 4 bases from V and 5 from J, leaving 14 bases between them. This CDR3 is built from 14 residues. The CDR3 region has the DNA TGTGCCAGTAGTAGATCGGGACGACTGGAGACCCAGTACTTC. Translated, it gives CASSRSGRLETQYF.

CDR3 DNA sequence: TGTGCCAGCAGCTTATCTTTGGGATTTCTGTACGAGCAGTACTTC. Its translation: CASSLSLGFLYEQYF. The genes are TRBV7-8 and TRBJ2-7; no definite D call. Germline CDR1 SGHVS, CDR2 FQNEAQ. The CDR3 loop spans 15 amino acids. Between the trimmed V and J ends, which lost 2 bases and 4 bases, there was a span of 15 bases. The full variable domain, rest sourced from reference TRBV7-8 and TRBJ2-7, is GAGVSQSPRYKVAKRGQDVALRCDPISGHVSLFWYQQALGQGPEFLTYFQNEAQLDKSGLPSDRFFAERPEGSVSTLKIQRTQQEDSAVYLCASSLSLGFLYEQYFGPGTRLTVT.

This clonotype was observed many times. The V gene is TRBV12-3 or TRBV12-4, the J gene TRBJ2-1; TRBD2 matches at 10 bases. V lost 6 bases, J lost 6 bases, and 8 bases stayed unmatched. The CDR3 runs 15 residues. CDR3 sequence (DNA): TGTGCCAGCAGCCCTAGCGGGAGTTTAGCCAATGAGCAGTTCTTC. It yields the protein CASSPSGSLANEQFF.

This clonotype was counted a few times. The genes are TRBV4-3 and TRBJ2-7; D is possibly TRBD1 or TRBD2 (6 bases each). The germline V gene encodes CDR1 LGHNA and CDR2 YSLEER. The ends were cut back, 2 bases at V and 2 bases at J, with 13 bases in the middle. CDR3 length equals 15 residues. The CDR3 sequence: CASSQNVRGAYEQYF. The CDR3 nucleotides are TGCGCCAGCAGCCAAAACGTAAGGGGGGCCTACGAGCAGTACTTC.

This chain connects TRBV11-1 to TRBJ2-1; 13 bases map to TRBD2. V was clipped by 3 bases and J by 0 bases; unmatched bases: 8. This CDR3 spans 19 amino acids. Germline V gene data show CDR1 as SGHAT and CDR2 as FQDESV (reference sequence). The CDR3 nucleotides are TGTGCCAGCAGCTTGACGGGACTAGCGGGATTAGTCTCCTACAATGAGCAGTTCTTC. Residues: CASSLTGLAGLVSYNEQFF.

The chain has TRBV7-6 and TRBJ1-2; D gene ambiguous. The CDR3 spans 17 residues. Per germline, CDR1 SGHVS and CDR2 FNYEAQ. V lost 1 base, J lost 5 bases, and 20 bases lay in between. For the CDR3, the DNA is TGTGCCAGCAGCTTAGGAACCAGGACCGTCAACCTATATGGCTACACCTTC. Amino acid sequence: CASSLGTRTVNLYGYTF.

This clonotype was picked up a small number of times. The V call is TRBV25-1, the J call TRBJ2-7; tentative D call: TRBD2 (5 bases). CDR1 is MGHDK, CDR2 SYGVNS, per germline. V was shortened by 1 base and J by 5 bases, with 9 bases between the two germline ends. The CDR3 totals 13 residues. The CDR3 loop is CASSESGTNEQYF. CDR3 nucleotide sequence: TGTGCCAGCAGTGAATCGGGAACCAACGAGCAGTACTTC.

The V gene is TRBV2, the J gene TRBJ2-1, with 11 bases fitting TRBD2. CDR3 length: 16 residues. Germline assignment: CDR1 SNHLY and CDR2 FYNNEI. With 6 bases clipped from V and 1 base from J, the junction kept 5 bases outside the gene matches. The CDR3 loop reads CASRSLAGESYNEQFF. The CDR3, as DNA: TGTGCCAGCAGGTCACTAGCGGGAGAGTCCTACAATGAGCAGTTCTTC. Together with reference TRBV2 and TRBJ2-1, the CDR3 gives the full variable domain: EPEVTQTPSHQVTQMGQEVILRCVPISNHLYFYWYRQILGQKVEFLVSFYNNEISEKSEIFDDQFSVERPDGSNFTLKIRSTKLEDSAMYFCASRSLAGESYNEQFFGPGTRLTVL.

The chain employs TRBV29-1 and TRBJ1-1; possibly TRBD1 for D (6 bases). The length of the CDR3 is 14 residues. Deletions cut 6 bases from V and 1 base from J, with 15 bases between. Per the germline V gene, CDR1 is SQVTM and CDR2 is ANQGSEA. The chain's CDR3 is CSVDSRQGNTEAFF. The CDR3, as DNA: TGCAGCGTGGACAGCAGACAAGGGAACACTGAAGCTTTCTTT. Looking up the rest from reference TRBV29-1 and TRBJ1-1 gives the full variable domain: SAVISQKPSRDICQRGTSLTIQCQVDSQVTMMFWYRQQPGQSLTLIATANQGSEATYESGFVIDKFPISRPNLTFSTLTVSNMSPEDSSIYLCSVDSRQGNTEAFFGQGTRLTVV.

This clonotype has at least ten counts. J is TRBJ2-2 and V is TRBV15; tentatively, D is TRBD2 (6 bases). CDR1 is LNHNV and CDR2 is YYDKDF in the germline V gene (reference sequence). The CDR3 length is 15 residues. Trimming took off 6 bases at V and 0 bases at J, with 11 bases between the two ends. CDR3 amino acids: CATRHREPNTGELFF. CDR3 DNA: TGTGCCACCAGACACCGGGAGCCGAACACCGGGGAGCTGTTTTTT.

This clonotype was seen many times. This sequence joins TRBV29-1 and TRBJ2-4; unclear D gene. The ends were cut back, 5 bases at V and 0 bases at J, with 2 bases in the middle. This CDR3 region has 11 residues. CDR1 is SQVTM and CDR2 is ANQGSEA in the germline V gene. The CDR3 coding sequence is TGCAGCGTTTTAGCCAAAAACATTCAGTACTTC. This translates into CSVLAKNIQYF.

This clonotype was detected many times. This chain connects TRBV6-1 to TRBJ2-7; 9 positions match TRBD1. From germline, CDR1 is MNHNS and CDR2 SASEGT. Trimming at V came to 5 bases and at J to 6 bases, leaving 5 bases not matched to a gene. The CDR3 runs 13 residues. The CDR3 is CASSTGQGGEQYF. CDR3 DNA: TGTGCCAGCAGTACGGGACAGGGCGGCGAGCAGTACTTC.

This clonotype has at least ten counts. J is TRBJ2-1 and V is TRBV11-1, with 11 bases aligning to TRBD2. From germline, CDR1 is SGHAT and CDR2 FQDESV (reference sequence). The CDR3 totals 21 residues. V lost 1 base, J lost 7 bases, and 21 bases stayed unmatched. Written as DNA, the CDR3 is TGTGCCAGCAGCTTAGGACAAACTAGCGGGAGTTTCTCGGTTTCCCTTAATGAGCAGTTCTTC. Translating it yields CASSLGQTSGSFSVSLNEQFF.

This clonotype was counted between two and nine times. J is TRBJ2-7 and V is TRBV29-1, with D tentatively TRBD1 (6 bases). Deletions cut 4 bases from V and 0 bases from J, with 16 bases between. CDR1 is SQVTM and CDR2 is ANQGSEA in the germline V gene. This CDR3 has 15 amino acids. The CDR3: CSVVGDTRSSYEQYF. The CDR3 DNA sequence: TGCAGCGTTGTGGGGGACACCAGGAGCTCCTACGAGCAGTACTTC.

This clonotype was observed at least ten times. The chain combines TRBV6-5 with TRBJ2-1; 8 positions agree with TRBD2. The CDR3 is made up of 16 amino acids. Germline CDR1 reads MNHEY; CDR2 reads SVGAGI. V trimming: 5 bases; J trimming: 4 bases; junction bases outside the gene matches: 10. In DNA form, the CDR3 reads TGTGCCAGCAGTCCCTCTACTAGCGGAGCTTACAATGAGCAGTTCTTC. This sequence encodes CASSPSTSGAYNEQFF.

The chain couples TRBV9 to TRBJ2-3; 9 positions agree with TRBD1. This CDR3 spans 14 amino acids. The trim removed 2 bases at V and 8 bases at J, leaving 6 bases unmatched. Germline loops: CDR1 SGDLS, CDR2 YYNGEE. CDR3: CASSVGTGKGTQYF. DNA for the CDR3: TGTGCCAGCAGCGTCGGGACAGGGAAGGGTACGCAGTATTTT.

This clonotype was counted ten times or more. The genes are TRBV28 and TRBJ2-3; TRBD1 aligns across 8 bases. Germline V lookup: CDR1 MDHEN, CDR2 SYDVKM. This CDR3 contains 14 residues. Trimming removed 5 bases from V and 6 bases from J; junction bases left unmatched: 7. CDR3 in amino acids: CASSDRGPEDTQYF. The CDR3 region has the DNA TGTGCCAGCAGTGACAGGGGCCCTGAGGATACGCAGTATTTT.

This clonotype appeared many times. The chain links TRBV9 to TRBJ2-1; D is ambiguous. From germline, CDR1 is SGDLS and CDR2 YYNGEE. V lost 4 bases and J 9 bases, leaving 20 bases between the germline ends. The CDR3 extends over 15 amino acids. The CDR3 DNA sequence: TGTGCCAGCAGCCCCTGGGGTACTCGCCCCAGTGAGCAGTTCTTC. Protein product: CASSPWGTRPSEQFF.

This clonotype was observed a few times. The chain joins TRBV6-5 to TRBJ2-7; no reliable D call. From germline, CDR1 is MNHEY and CDR2 SVGAGI. Trimming left V 3 bases short and J 1 base short, with 16 bases between. This CDR3 comprises 16 residues. The CDR3 sequence: CASSYLFGSPSYEQYF. CDR3 in DNA: TGTGCCAGCAGTTATCTTTTTGGGTCGCCGTCCTACGAGCAGTACTTC.

This clonotype was detected many times. The J gene is TRBJ2-7, the V gene TRBV29-1; D is ambiguous. The V gene's germline CDR1 is SQVTM and CDR2 ANQGSEA. The CDR3 loop spans 15 amino acids. The V end lost 1 base, the J end lost 2 bases, and 15 bases lay between the germline ends. For the CDR3, the DNA is TGCAGCGTTGAAGCGGCTGGCCAACAAACCTACGAGCAGTACTTC. This sequence encodes CSVEAAGQQTYEQYF.

This clonotype was found many times. The gene calls are TRBV25-1 and TRBJ2-1; the match to TRBD2 covers 10 bases. The CDR3 runs to 16 residues. The V and J ends lost 5 bases and 5 bases, in that order; junction bases with no gene match: 9. Looked up from germline, CDR1 is MGHDK and CDR2 is SYGVNS. The CDR3 DNA sequence: TGTGCCAGCAGTCCTGGGACTAGCGCCCTCGACAATGAGCAGTTCTTC. Translating gives CASSPGTSALDNEQFF.

Only a few counts were recorded for this clonotype. This chain joins TRBV7-9 and TRBJ2-1; TRBD2 is a possible D gene (5 bases). Between the trimmed V and J ends, which lost 5 bases and 10 bases, there was a span of 12 bases. Germline V gene sequence: CDR1 SEHNR, CDR2 FQNEAQ (reference sequence). The CDR3 sequence is 12 residues long. This chain's CDR3 is CASSASLGEQFF. As DNA, the CDR3 is TGTGCCAGCAGCGCCTCACTAGGGGAGCAGTTCTTC.

This clonotype was observed many times. The chain employs TRBV29-1 and TRBJ2-7, with 9 bases lining up with TRBD1. Trimming cost V 5 bases and J 6 bases; bases outside gene matches: 11. Germline V gene sequence: CDR1 SQVTM, CDR2 ANQGSEA. This CDR3 comprises 14 residues. This chain's CDR3 is CSVRKGTGKVEQYF. The DNA of the CDR3 is TGCAGCGTTCGCAAAGGGACAGGGAAGGTCGAGCAGTACTTC.

The chain employs TRBV7-9 and TRBJ1-1, with a tentative D call TRBD1 (5 bases). CDR1 is SEHNR, CDR2 FQNEAQ, per germline (reference sequence). The CDR3 spans 16 residues. V was clipped by 5 bases and J by 5 bases, with 21 bases between them. The CDR3 here is CASSPSRTSGGTEAFF. Here the CDR3 DNA reads TGTGCCAGCAGCCCTTCCAGGACATCGGGGGGGACTGAAGCTTTCTTT.